This passage covers 15 T cell receptor beta chains from one sample sequenced in a study of T cell repertoires in cytomegalovirus infection. No antigen has been assigned to these receptors. MiXCR was run by TCRdb on the reads, yielding one entry per CDR3 protein. Counted here are more than 90,000 distinct CDR3 sequences, roughly a tenth occurring once; the ten biggest clones make up approximately 30%. Sequenced material: PBMCs, sequenced either directly or after in vitro stimulation (not recorded which). The receptors were gathered from a human donor in good health (CMV status not recorded). Some clones in this sample may be carry-over from other donors' samples.

The rearrangement links TRBV4-1 to TRBJ2-7; D not resolved. The germline V and J ends were trimmed by 0 bases and 3 bases, with 6 bases remaining between them. Germline V gene data show CDR1 as MGHRA and CDR2 as YSYEKL. This CDR3 comprises 13 residues. Written as DNA, the CDR3 is TGCGCCAGCAGCCAAGATTTAAGCTACGAGCAGTACGTC. Protein sequence: CASSQDLSYEQYV.

The chain employs TRBV7-9 and TRBJ2-3, with a tentative D call TRBD2 (5 bases). V lost 3 bases, J lost 3 bases, and 10 bases lay in between. Germline values: CDR1 SEHNR, CDR2 FQNEAQ (reference sequence). This CDR3 has 14 residues. CDR3 DNA sequence: TGTGCCAGCAGCTTGAGGCGGGCAACAGATACGCAGTATTTT. Amino acid sequence: CASSLRRATDTQYF.

This chain connects TRBV5-1 to TRBJ2-1, with D perhaps matching TRBD2 (6 bases). V gave up 3 bases and J gave up 6 bases, with 19 bases separating them. This CDR3 is 16 amino acids long. The germline gives CDR1 SGHRS, CDR2 YFSETQ. The CDR3 DNA reads TGCGCCAGCAGCTCGAGGGCGGCACTCGGGAGCAATGAGCAGTTCTTC. Its translation: CASSSRAALGSNEQFF. The full variable domain, with the rest looked up from reference TRBV5-1 and TRBJ2-1, is KAGVTQTPRYLIKTRGQQVTLSCSPISGHRSVSWYQQTPGQGLQFLFEYFSETQRNKGNFPGRFSGRQFSNSRSEMNVSTLELGDSALYLCASSSRAALGSNEQFFGPGTRLTVL.

This clonotype was seen many times. The genes are TRBV7-2 and TRBJ1-2; no clear D. The CDR3 consists of 14 residues. The V gene lost 0 bases and the J gene lost 4 bases, with 9 bases spanning the gap. In germline, CDR1 is SGHTA, CDR2 FQGNSA. The CDR3 sequence: CASSLAPGPYGYTF. The CDR3 DNA reads as TGTGCCAGCAGCTTAGCGCCAGGCCCCTATGGCTACACCTTC.

This clonotype has only a few counts. The gene calls are TRBV28 and TRBJ1-5; TRBD1 matches at 7 bases. The V gene end was trimmed by 4 bases and the J gene end by 9 bases; junction bases not matched to a gene: 6. Germline V gene sequence: CDR1 MDHEN, CDR2 SYDVKM. The CDR3 has 13 residues. CDR3: CASSYLQGGPQHF. As DNA, the CDR3 is TGTGCCAGCAGTTATCTTCAGGGGGGGCCCCAGCATTTT.

This clonotype was counted ten times or more. The CDR3 nucleotides read TGTGCCAGCACGGGGACGCACACGAACACCGGGGAGCTGTTTTTT. This gives the protein CASTGTHTNTGELFF. The chain joins TRBV6-1 to TRBJ2-2; the D call may be TRBD1 or TRBD2 (5 bases each). Germline V gene sequence: CDR1 MNHNS, CDR2 SASEGT. This CDR3 is 15 amino acids long. V was clipped by 7 bases and J by 0 bases, with 12 bases between them.

The V call is TRBV7-4, the J call TRBJ2-3; 9 nucleotides align to TRBD2. Germline CDR1 is SGHVT and CDR2 is SQSDAQ. J lost 8 bases, V lost 1 base, and 10 bases had no gene match. CDR3 length: 16 residues. CDR3 loop: CASSLGSAGGPSTQYF. The CDR3 bases are TGTGCCAGCAGCTTAGGTTCGGCGGGAGGGCCAAGTACGCAGTATTTT.

V gene TRBV13 combines with J gene TRBJ2-7; D remains unclear. The length of the CDR3 is 13 residues. Deletions cut 0 bases from V and 1 base from J, with 4 bases between. Germline CDR1 and CDR2: PRHDT and FYEKMQ (reference sequence). This chain's CDR3 is CASSLGPSYEQYV. The CDR3 nucleotides are TGTGCCAGCAGCTTAGGGCCGTCCTACGAGCAGTACGTC.

This clonotype showed up just a few times. For the CDR3, the DNA is TGTGCCAGCAGCCCCCGGGGGACTAGCGGGAGTCAAGAGACCCAGTACTTC. Encoded protein: CASSPRGTSGSQETQYF. The chain has TRBV11-2 and TRBJ2-5; 14 positions match TRBD2. V gave up 5 bases and J gave up 2 bases; unmatched junction bases: 7. Germline V gene sequence: CDR1 SGHAT, CDR2 FQNNGV. The CDR3 totals 17 residues.

The rearrangement joins TRBV19 to TRBJ2-5; TRBD2 aligns across 13 bases. The V segment lost 8 bases and the J segment 2 bases; nucleotides outside the gene matches: 2. The CDR3 contains 14 residues. From germline, CDR1 is LNHDA and CDR2 SQIVND (reference sequence). The CDR3 DNA follows: TGTGCCAGTGGGACTAGCGGGATTCAAGAGACCCAGTACTTC. Translated: CASGTSGIQETQYF. Filled out from reference TRBV19 and TRBJ2-5, the complete variable domain reads DGGITQSPKYLFRKEGQNVTLSCEQNLNHDAMYWYRQDPGQGLRLIYYSQIVNDFQKGDIAEGYSVSREKKESFPLTVTSAQKNPTAFYLCASGTSGIQETQYFGPGTRLLVL.

This clonotype was found many times. V is TRBV14 and J is TRBJ2-2; no reliable D call. Germline V gene sequence: CDR1 SGHDN, CDR2 FVKESK. The CDR3 sequence is 16 residues long. V lost 4 bases to trimming and J lost 4 bases, with 16 bases between them. CDR3 bases: TGTGCCAGCAGCCCTGACCTCCAGATTGGCACCGGGGAGCTGTTTTTT. This sequence encodes CASSPDLQIGTGELFF.

In this sample, this clonotype turned up a few times. The chain is built from TRBV29-1 and TRBJ1-2, with 8 bases aligning to TRBD1. The V segment lost 1 base and the J segment 8 bases; nucleotides outside the gene matches: 9. Germline V gene lookup returns CDR1 SQVTM and CDR2 ANQGSEA. The CDR3 has 14 amino acids. The CDR3, as DNA: TGCAGCGTTGAAGGTGGGGCAGGGGGCCGGGGCTACACCTTC. Its protein product is CSVEGGAGGRGYTF.

This chain connects TRBV29-1 to TRBJ2-3; D is possibly TRBD2 (6 bases). This CDR3 is built from 15 residues. V was shortened by 2 bases and J by 2 bases, with 14 bases between the two germline ends. Germline V gives CDR1 SQVTM, CDR2 ANQGSEA. The CDR3 here is CSVEILADNTDTQYF. As DNA, the CDR3 is TGCAGCGTTGAAATACTAGCTGATAACACAGATACGCAGTATTTT.

Here the CDR3 reads CASSLGGQVGTSGNTIYF. CDR3 sequence (DNA): TGTGCCAGCAGCTTAGGTGGGCAGGTGGGAACCTCTGGAAACACCATATATTTT. The chain combines TRBV7-2 with TRBJ1-3; D not resolved. Germline CDR1 reads SGHTA; CDR2 reads FQGNSA. Trimming stripped 1 base from V and 0 bases from J, with 16 bases between. CDR3 length: 18 amino acids.

This clonotype has just a few counts. The chain uses TRBV10-3 and TRBJ2-5; 15 bases map to TRBD2. The CDR3 spans 17 residues. Germline V CDR1 and CDR2: ENHRY, SYGVKD. J gave up 2 bases and V 6 bases, and 7 bases lay outside the gene matches. CDR3 region: CAISRMGLAGGQETQYF. The CDR3 nucleotides are TGTGCCATCAGCCGAATGGGACTAGCGGGAGGTCAAGAGACCCAGTACTTC.